This TCR beta chain originates from a study of control samples from healthy donors and cancer patients. Germline V CDR1 and CDR2: MNHEY, SMNVEV (reference sequence). This CDR3 has 11 amino acids. The V gene lost 8 bases and the J gene lost 5 bases, with 7 bases spanning the gap. Assay used: immunoSEQ multiplex PCR; TCRdb lists only in-frame clones, some missing. The sample contains about 120,000 clones, around 92% of which appear only once. The sequence derives from a man in his fifties in good health. This sequence joins TRBV27 and TRBJ1-5; the D is unclear. Sequencing was performed on blood. The CDR3 DNA reads TGTGCCAGCGGCGTTTATCAGCCCCAGCATTTT. This sequence encodes CASGVYQPQHF.